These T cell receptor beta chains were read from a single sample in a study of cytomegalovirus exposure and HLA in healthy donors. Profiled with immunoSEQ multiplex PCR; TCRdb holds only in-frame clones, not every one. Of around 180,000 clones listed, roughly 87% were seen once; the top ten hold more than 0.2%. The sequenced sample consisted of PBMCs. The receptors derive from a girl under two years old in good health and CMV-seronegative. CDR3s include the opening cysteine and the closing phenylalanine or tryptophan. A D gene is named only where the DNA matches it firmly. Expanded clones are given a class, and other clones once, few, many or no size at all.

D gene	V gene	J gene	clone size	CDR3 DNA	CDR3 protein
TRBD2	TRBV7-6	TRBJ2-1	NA	TGTGCCAGCAGCTTAGAAGCGGGGAACTCCTACAATGAGCAGTTCTTC	CASSLEAGNSYNEQFF
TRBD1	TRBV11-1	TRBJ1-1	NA	TGTGCCAGCAGCTTAGGTGGGACAGGGAACACTGAAGCTTTCTTT	CASSLGGTGNTEAFF
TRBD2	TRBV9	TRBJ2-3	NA	TGTGCCAGCAGCGCCTCGACTAGCGGGGATACGCAGTATTTT	CASSASTSGDTQYF
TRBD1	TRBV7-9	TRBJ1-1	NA	TGTGCCAGCAGACCCTTAGCGGGCAGGGGGCCCTTAAACACTGAAGCTTTCTTT	CASRPLAGRGPLNTEAFF
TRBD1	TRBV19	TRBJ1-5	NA	TGTGCCAGTAGTATCGGGGGACAGGGGTGGAATCAGCCCCAGCATTTT	CASSIGGQGWNQPQHF
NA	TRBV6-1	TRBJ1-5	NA	TGTGCCAGCAGTGAGTTCCCGCGCGGTCGCAATCAGCCCCAGCATTTT	CASSEFPRGRNQPQHF
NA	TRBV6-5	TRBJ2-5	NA	TGTGCCAGCAGTCGCTACGGGCGGGAAGAGACCCAGTACTTC	CASSRYGREETQYF
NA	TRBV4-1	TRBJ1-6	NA	TGCGCCAGCAGCCAATCTCTTTCACCCCTCCACTTT	CASSQSLSPLHF
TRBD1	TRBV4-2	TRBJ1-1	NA	TGTGCCAGCAGCGAAGGGACAGATATGAACACTGAAGCTTTCTTT	CASSEGTDMNTEAFF
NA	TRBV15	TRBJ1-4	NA	TGTGCCACCAGCAGAGATGAGGAGGAACTGTTTTTT	CATSRDEEELFF
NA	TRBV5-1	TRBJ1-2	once	TGCGCCAGCAGCTTACAGGGTTCCTATGGCTACACCTTC	CASSLQGSYGYTF
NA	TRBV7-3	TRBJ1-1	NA	TGTGCCAGCAGCTCCACCGCGGTGTCTGAAGCTTTCTTT	CASSSTAVSEAFF
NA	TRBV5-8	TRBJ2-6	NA	TGTGCCAGCAGCTTACCCGGTCTCTCTGGGGCCAACGTCCTGACTTTC	CASSLPGLSGANVLTF
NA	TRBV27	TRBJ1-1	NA	TGTGCCAGCAGTACCACAGGGAACACTGAAGCTTTCTTT	CASSTTGNTEAFF
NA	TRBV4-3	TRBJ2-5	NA	TGCGCCAGCAGCCGTATCCGGGACATGAGCGAGACCCAGTACTTC	CASSRIRDMSETQYF
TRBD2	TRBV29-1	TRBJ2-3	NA	TGCAGCGTTGATCACTTGACTAGCGGGAGCACAGATACGCAGTATTTT	CSVDHLTSGSTDTQYF
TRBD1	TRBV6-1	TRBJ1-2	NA	TGTGCCAGCAGTTATGGAGGGGGCGATGGCTACACCTTC	CASSYGGGDGYTF
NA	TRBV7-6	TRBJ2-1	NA	TGTGCCAGCAGCTTAGCGTTGAGGCGCGAGCAGTTCTTC	CASSLALRREQFF
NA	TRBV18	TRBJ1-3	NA	TGTGCCAGCTCACAACAGGGAGGGTACTCTGGAAACACCATATATTTT	CASSQQGGYSGNTIYF
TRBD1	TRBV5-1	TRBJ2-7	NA	TGCGCCAGCAGTTTGGTCCCGGGACAGGGTCAAGGGATAGTATACGAGCAGTACTTC	CASSLVPGQGQGIVYEQYF
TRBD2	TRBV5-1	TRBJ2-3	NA	TGCGCCAGCAGCCGAGGACTAGCGGGGGAGGCGCAGTATTTT	CASSRGLAGEAQYF
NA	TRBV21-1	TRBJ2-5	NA	TGTGCCAGCAGGGGGGCAGGGCCAGAGACCCAGTACTTC	CASRGAGPETQYF
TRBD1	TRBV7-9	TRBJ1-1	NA	TGTTCCAGCAGCACCCACAGGGGGGAAGCTTTCTTT	CSSSTHRGEAFF
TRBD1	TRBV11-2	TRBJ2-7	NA	TGTGCCAGCAGCTTAGTTGGGACAGGGGGCTACGAGCAGTACTTC	CASSLVGTGGYEQYF
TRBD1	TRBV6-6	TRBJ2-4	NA	TGTGCCAGCAGTTCTCCGCCGGGACAGAGCAAAAACATTCAGTACTTC	CASSSPPGQSKNIQYF
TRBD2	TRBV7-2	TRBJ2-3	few	TGTGCCAGCAGCTTAAATGGGGGAGGGCTCGGGACAGATACGCAGTATTTT	CASSLNGGGLGTDTQYF
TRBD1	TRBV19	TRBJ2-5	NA	TGTGCCAGTAGTATCAGGAGGACAGGGGAGGTGACCCAGTACTTC	CASSIRRTGEVTQYF
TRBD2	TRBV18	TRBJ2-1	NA	TGTGCCAGCTCCCCCCGGACTAGCGGAGAGAACAATGAGCAGTTCTTC	CASSPRTSGENNEQFF
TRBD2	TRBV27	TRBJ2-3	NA	TGTGCCAGCAGTTTCCCCTCGGCTAGCCGGGGGGTGCAGTATTTT	CASSFPSASRGVQYF
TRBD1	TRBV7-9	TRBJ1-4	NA	TGTGCCAGCAGCTTCTCCGGACAGGGGGCTAATGAAAAACTGTTTTTT	CASSFSGQGANEKLFF
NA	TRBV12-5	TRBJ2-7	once	TGTGCTAGCAATATATGGCGGACGGGAGTCGAGCAGTACTTC	CASNIWRTGVEQYF
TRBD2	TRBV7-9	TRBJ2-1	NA	TGTGCCAGCAGCCGCACTAGCGGGGGGCCCGAGCAGTTCTTC	CASSRTSGGPEQFF
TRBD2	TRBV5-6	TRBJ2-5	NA	TGTGCCAGCAGCTTGAGGGCGGGGGGGCAAGAGACCCAGTACTTC	CASSLRAGGQETQYF
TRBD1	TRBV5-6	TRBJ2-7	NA	TGTGCCAGCAGCCTGGTGACAGGGACACACGAGCAGTACTTC	CASSLVTGTHEQYF
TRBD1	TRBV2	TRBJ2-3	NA	TGTGCCAGCAGGGACAGGGTCACAGATACGCAGTATTTT	CASRDRVTDTQYF
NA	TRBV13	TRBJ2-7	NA	TGTGCCAGCTCAGGAGGCGAGCAGTACTTC	CASSGGEQYF
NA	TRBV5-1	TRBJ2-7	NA	TGCGCCAGCAGCCCGCTTCGGAGCGACTCCTACGAGCAGTACTTC	CASSPLRSDSYEQYF
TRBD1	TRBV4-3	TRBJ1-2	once	TGCGCCAGCAGCCCCCTCGCTGGACAGGATTATGGCTACACCTTC	CASSPLAGQDYGYTF
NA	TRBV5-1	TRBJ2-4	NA	TGCGCCAGCAGCTTCGGGAACAGCGAAAACATTCAGTACTTC	CASSFGNSENIQYF
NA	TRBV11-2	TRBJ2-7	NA	TGTGCCAGCAGCTTAAAATGGGACACGAAATACGAGCAGTACTTC	CASSLKWDTKYEQYF
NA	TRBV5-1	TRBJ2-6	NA	TGCGCCAGCAGCACCCACAGGGAAACTGGGGCCAACGTCCTGACTTTC	CASSTHRETGANVLTF
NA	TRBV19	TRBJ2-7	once	TGTGCCAGTAGCACTGGGCCCAGGGCGGACGAGCAGTACTTC	CASSTGPRADEQYF
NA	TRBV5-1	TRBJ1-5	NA	TGCGCCAGCAGCTTAGGAGGCGGTAGCAATCAGCCCCAGCATTTT	CASSLGGGSNQPQHF
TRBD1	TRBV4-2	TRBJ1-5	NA	TGTGCCAGCAGCCTAGGACAGGGAAATCAGCCCCAGCATTTT	CASSLGQGNQPQHF
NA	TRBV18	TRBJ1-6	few	TGTGCCAGCTCACCCGGACAGAACTATAATTCACCCCTCCACTTT	CASSPGQNYNSPLHF
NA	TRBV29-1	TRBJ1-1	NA	TGCAGCGTCCTCCACACTGAAGCTTTCTTT	CSVLHTEAFF
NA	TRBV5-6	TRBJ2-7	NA	TGTGCCAGCAGCGAGGGACTCATTAGCTCCTACGAGCAGTACTTC	CASSEGLISSYEQYF
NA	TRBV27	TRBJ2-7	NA	TGTGCCAGCAGTTCCACAATCTTCAGCTCCTACGAGCAGTACTTC	CASSSTIFSSYEQYF
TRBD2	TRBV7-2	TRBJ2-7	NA	TGTGCCAGCAGCTTAGGAGATAGCGGGGTCTACGAGCAGTACTTC	CASSLGDSGVYEQYF
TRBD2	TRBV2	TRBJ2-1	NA	TGTGCCAGCAGGGGACTAGCCAACTGCAATGAGCAGTTCTTC	CASRGLANCNEQFF
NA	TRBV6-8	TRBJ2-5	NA	TGTGCCAGCAGTTACCACGGCGGTTCTTCCGAGACCCAGTACTTC	CASSYHGGSSETQYF
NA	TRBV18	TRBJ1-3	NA	TGTGCCAGCTCAACCACCTCCGACAGAATCTCTGGAAACACCATATATTTT	CASSTTSDRISGNTIYF
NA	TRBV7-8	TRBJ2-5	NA	TGTGCCAGCAGACTCAGGGGCCCTCAAGAGACCCAGTACTTC	CASRLRGPQETQYF
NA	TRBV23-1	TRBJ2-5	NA	TGCGCCAGCAGTCAATCAGGGGGGGGCCAAGAGACCCAGTACTTC	CASSQSGGGQETQYF
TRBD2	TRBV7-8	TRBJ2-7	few	TGTGCCAGCAGCTTAGGATCGCGGGGGGCCGCGAGCTCCTACGAGCAGTACTTC	CASSLGSRGAASSYEQYF
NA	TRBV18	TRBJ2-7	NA	TGTGCCAGCTCACCTCGGCGGGACTACGAGCAGTACTTC	CASSPRRDYEQYF
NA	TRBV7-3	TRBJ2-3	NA	TGTGCCAGCAGCTTAACTAGGGGCCCAGATACGCAGTATTTT	CASSLTRGPDTQYF
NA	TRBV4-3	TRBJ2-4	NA	TGCGCCAGCAGCCAAGGACCAGGAGCCAAAAACATTCAGTACTTC	CASSQGPGAKNIQYF